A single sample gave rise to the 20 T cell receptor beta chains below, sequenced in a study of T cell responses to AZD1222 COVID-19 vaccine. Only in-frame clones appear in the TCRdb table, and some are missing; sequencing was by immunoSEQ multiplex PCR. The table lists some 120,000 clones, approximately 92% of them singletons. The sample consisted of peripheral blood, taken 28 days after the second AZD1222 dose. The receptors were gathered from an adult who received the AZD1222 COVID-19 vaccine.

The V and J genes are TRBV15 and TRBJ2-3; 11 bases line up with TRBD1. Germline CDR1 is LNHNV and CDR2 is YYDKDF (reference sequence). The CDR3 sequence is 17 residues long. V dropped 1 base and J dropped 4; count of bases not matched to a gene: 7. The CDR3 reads CATSRGPGQGVPDTQYF. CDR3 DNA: TGTGCCACCAGCAGAGGACCGGGACAGGGGGTACCAGATACGCAGTATTTT.

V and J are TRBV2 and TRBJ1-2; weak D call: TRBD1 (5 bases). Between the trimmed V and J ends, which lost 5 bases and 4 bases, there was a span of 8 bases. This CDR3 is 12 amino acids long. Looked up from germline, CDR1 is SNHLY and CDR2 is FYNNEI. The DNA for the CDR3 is TGTGCCAGCAGTCCGCAGGGCTATGGCTACACCTTC. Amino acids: CASSPQGYGYTF.

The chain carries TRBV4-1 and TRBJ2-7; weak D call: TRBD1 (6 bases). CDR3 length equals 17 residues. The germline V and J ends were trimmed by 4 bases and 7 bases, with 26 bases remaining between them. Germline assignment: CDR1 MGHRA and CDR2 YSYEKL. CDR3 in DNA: TGCGCCAGCAGCCCCATCATTGGGGTAAACAGGGATCGGGAGCAGTACTTC. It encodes CASSPIIGVNRDREQYF.

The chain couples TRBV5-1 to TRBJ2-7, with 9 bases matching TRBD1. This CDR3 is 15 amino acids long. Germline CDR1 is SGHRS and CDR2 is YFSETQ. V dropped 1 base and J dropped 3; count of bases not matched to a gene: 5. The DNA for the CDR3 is TGCGCCAGCAGCTTGCAGGGACAGGGAGACTACGAGCAGTACTTC. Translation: CASSLQGQGDYEQYF.

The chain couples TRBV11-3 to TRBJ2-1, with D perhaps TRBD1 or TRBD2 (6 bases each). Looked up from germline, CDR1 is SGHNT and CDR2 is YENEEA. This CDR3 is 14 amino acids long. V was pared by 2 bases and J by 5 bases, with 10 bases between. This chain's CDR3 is CASSLRGADNEQFF. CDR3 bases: TGTGCCAGCAGCTTAAGGGGGGCGGACAATGAGCAGTTCTTC.

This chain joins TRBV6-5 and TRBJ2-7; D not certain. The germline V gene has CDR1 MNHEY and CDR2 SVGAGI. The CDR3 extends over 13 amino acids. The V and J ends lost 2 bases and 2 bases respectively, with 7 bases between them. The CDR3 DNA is TGTGCCAGCAGTTACGAACAGACCTACGAGCAGTACTTC. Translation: CASSYEQTYEQYF.

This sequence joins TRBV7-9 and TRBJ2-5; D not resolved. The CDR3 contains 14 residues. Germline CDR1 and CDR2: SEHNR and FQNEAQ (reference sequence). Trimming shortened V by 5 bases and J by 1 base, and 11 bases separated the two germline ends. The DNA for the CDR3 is TGTGCCAGCAGCCAGACGGACCTCCAAGAGACCCAGTACTTC. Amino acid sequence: CASSQTDLQETQYF.

The CDR3 DNA is TGCGCCAGCAGCCCTGGGGAATTCGGGTTGAACACCGGGGAGCTGTTTTTT. The encoded protein is CASSPGEFGLNTGELFF. The chain employs TRBV5-1 and TRBJ2-2; no firm D call. The germline V and J ends were trimmed by 4 bases and 1 base, with 17 bases remaining between them. The CDR3 covers 17 residues. Looked up from germline, CDR1 is SGHRS and CDR2 is YFSETQ.

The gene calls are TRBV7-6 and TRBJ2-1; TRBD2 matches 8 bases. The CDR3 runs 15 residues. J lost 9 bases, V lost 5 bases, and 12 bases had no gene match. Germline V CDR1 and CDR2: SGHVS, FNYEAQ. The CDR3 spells CASSLGLAPSFEQFF. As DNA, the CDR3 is TGTGCCAGCAGCCTTGGACTAGCCCCGAGTTTTGAGCAGTTCTTC.

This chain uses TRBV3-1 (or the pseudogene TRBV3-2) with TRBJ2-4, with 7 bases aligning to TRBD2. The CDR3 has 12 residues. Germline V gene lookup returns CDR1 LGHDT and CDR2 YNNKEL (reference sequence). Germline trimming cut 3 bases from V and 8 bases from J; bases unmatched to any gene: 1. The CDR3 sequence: CASSHGGDIQYF. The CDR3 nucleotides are TGTGCCAGCAGCCATGGGGGGGACATTCAGTACTTC.

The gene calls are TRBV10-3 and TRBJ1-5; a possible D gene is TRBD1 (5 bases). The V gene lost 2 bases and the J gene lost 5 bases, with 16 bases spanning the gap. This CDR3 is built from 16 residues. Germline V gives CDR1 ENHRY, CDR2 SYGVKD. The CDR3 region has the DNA TGTGCCATCAGTGAGAAAGCGGGGACCGGGGATCAGCCCCAGCATTTT. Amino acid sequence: CAISEKAGTGDQPQHF.

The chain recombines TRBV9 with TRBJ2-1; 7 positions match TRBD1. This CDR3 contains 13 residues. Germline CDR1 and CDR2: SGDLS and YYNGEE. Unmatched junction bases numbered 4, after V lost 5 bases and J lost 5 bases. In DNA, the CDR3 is TGTGCCAGCAGTCGACAGGGCCACAATGAGCAGTTCTTC. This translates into CASSRQGHNEQFF.

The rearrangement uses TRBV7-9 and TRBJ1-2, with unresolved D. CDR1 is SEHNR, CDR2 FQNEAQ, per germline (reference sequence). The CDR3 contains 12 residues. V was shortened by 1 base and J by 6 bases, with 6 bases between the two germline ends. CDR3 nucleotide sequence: TGTGCCAGCAGCTTAGGAACCCATGGCTACACCTTC. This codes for CASSLGTHGYTF.

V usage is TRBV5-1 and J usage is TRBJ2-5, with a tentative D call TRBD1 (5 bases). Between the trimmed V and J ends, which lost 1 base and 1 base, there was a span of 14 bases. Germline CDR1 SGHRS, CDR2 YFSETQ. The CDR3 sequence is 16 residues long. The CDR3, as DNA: TGCGCCAGCAGCTTGAGAACAGGATTTTTCCAAGAGACCCAGTACTTC. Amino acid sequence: CASSLRTGFFQETQYF.

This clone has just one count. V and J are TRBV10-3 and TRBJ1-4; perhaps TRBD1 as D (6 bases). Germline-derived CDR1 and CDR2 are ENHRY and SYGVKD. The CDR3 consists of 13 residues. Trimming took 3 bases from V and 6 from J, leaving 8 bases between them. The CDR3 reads CAISDRGYEKLFF. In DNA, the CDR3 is TGTGCCATCAGTGACAGGGGATATGAAAAACTGTTTTTT.

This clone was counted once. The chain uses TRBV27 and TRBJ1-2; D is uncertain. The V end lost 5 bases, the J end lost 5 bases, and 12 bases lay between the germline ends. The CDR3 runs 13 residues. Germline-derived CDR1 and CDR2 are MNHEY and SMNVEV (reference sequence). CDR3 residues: CASSPSGRYGYTF. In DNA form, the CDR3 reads TGTGCCAGCAGTCCGTCCGGTCGGTATGGCTACACCTTC.

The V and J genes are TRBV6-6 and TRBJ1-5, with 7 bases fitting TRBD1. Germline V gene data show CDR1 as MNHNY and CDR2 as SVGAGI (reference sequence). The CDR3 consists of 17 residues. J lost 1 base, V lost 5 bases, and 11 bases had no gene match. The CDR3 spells CASSLRTGPISNQPQHF. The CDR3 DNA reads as TGTGCCAGCAGTCTCCGGACAGGACCGATAAGCAATCAGCCCCAGCATTTT.

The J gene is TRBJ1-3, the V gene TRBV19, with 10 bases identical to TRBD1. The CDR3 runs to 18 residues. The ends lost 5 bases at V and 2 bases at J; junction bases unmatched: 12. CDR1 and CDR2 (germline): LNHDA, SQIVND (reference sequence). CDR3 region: CASSSPGTGDRTGNTIYF. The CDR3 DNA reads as TGTGCCAGTAGTTCTCCAGGGACAGGGGATAGGACTGGAAACACCATATATTTT.

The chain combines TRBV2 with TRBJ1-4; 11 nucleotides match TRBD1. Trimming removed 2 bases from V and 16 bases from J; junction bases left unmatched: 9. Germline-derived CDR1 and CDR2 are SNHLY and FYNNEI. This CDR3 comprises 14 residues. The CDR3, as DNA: TGTGCCAGCAGTGAAAGGACAGGGGGCGACTCCTCGTTTTTT. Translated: CASSERTGGDSSFF. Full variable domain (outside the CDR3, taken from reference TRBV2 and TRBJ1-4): EPEVTQTPSHQVTQMGQEVILRCVPISNHLYFYWYRQILGQKVEFLVSFYNNEISEKSEIFDDQFSVERPDGSNFTLKIRSTKLEDSAMYFCASSERTGGDSSFFGSGTQLSVL.

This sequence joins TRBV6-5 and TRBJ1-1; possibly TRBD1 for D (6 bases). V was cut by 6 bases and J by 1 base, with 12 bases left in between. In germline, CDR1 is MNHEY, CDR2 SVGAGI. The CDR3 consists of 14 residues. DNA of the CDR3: TGTGCCAGCAGCGGGGGGGCTTGGAACACTGAAGCTTTCTTT. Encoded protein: CASSGGAWNTEAFF.